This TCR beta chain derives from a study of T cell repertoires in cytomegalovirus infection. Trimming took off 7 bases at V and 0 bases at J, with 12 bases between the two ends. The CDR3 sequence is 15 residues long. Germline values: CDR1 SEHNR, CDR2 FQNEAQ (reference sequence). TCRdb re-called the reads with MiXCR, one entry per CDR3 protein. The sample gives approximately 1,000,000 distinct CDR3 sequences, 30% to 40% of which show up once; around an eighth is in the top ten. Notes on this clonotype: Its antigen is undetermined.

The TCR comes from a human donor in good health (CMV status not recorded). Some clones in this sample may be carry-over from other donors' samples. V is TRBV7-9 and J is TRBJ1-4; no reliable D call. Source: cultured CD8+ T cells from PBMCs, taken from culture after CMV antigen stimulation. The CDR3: CASTPPGTTNEKLFF. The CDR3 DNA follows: TGTGCCAGCACCCCACCGGGGACAACTAATGAAAAACTGTTTTTT.